Reported below is one T cell receptor beta chain. Its target is unknown. The data were taken from a study of T cell repertoires in cytomegalovirus infection. Across the study: Recently identified HLA-C-restricted CMV epitopes were among the peptides used. Matching HLA type and CMV infection were both indicated by public TCR beta signatures.

MiXCR, run by TCRdb on the reads, gives a single entry per CDR3 protein. In the table there are around 710,000 distinct CDR3 sequences, almost 30% of which are singletons. Germline loops: CDR1 KGHDR, CDR2 SFDVKD. The CDR3 extends over 13 amino acids. The V and J ends lost 4 bases and 7 bases respectively, with 9 bases between them. The specimen was cultured CD8+ T cells from PBMCs, collected from culture after CMV antigen stimulation. This TCR was recovered from a human donor in good health (CMV status not recorded). Some clones in this sample may be carry-over from other donors' samples. The rearrangement joins TRBV24-1 to TRBJ2-2; possible D gene TRBD2, 6 bases. The DNA for the CDR3 is TGTGCCACCAGTGACGAGACTAGCGGGGAGCTGTTTTTT. It codes for CATSDETSGELFF.